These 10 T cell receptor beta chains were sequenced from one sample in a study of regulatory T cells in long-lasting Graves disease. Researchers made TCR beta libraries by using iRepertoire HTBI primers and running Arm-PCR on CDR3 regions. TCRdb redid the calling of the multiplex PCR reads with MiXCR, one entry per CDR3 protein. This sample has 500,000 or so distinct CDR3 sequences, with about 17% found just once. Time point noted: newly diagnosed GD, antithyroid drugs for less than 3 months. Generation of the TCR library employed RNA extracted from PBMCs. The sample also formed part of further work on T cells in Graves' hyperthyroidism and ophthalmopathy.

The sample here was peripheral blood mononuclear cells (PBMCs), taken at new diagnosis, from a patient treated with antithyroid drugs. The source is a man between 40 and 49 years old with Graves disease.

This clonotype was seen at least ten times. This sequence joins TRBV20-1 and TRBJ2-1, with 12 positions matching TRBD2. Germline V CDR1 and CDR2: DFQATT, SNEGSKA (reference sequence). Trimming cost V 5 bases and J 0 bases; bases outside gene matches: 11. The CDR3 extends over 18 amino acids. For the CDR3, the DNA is TGCAGTGCTGACTTCGGGACTAGCGGGTCGAGCTCCTACAATGAGCAGTTCTTC. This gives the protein CSADFGTSGSSSYNEQFF.

In DNA, the CDR3 is TGTGCCAGCAGCTCGCCCCGGCAGGGGGCCTACGAGCAGTACTTC. It specifies CASSSPRQGAYEQYF. The chain is built from TRBV7-9 and TRBJ2-7, with 7 positions matching TRBD1. The junction had 8 bases not matched to a gene; V was cut back by 4 bases and J by 2 bases. The CDR3 sequence is 15 residues long. Germline-derived CDR1 and CDR2 are SEHNR and FQNEAQ (reference sequence).

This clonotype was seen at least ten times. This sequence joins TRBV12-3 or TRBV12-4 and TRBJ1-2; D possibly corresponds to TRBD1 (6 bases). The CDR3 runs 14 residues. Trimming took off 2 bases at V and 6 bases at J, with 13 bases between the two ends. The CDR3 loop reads CASSLFRTANGYTF. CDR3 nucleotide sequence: TGTGCCAGCAGTTTATTCCGGACAGCGAATGGCTACACCTTC.

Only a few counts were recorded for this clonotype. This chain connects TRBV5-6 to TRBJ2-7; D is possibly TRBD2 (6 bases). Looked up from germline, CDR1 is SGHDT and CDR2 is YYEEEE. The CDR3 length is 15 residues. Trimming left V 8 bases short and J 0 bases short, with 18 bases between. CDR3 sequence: CASPGGGRGSYEQYF. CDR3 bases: TGTGCCAGTCCCGGGGGTGGACGAGGCTCCTACGAGCAGTACTTC.

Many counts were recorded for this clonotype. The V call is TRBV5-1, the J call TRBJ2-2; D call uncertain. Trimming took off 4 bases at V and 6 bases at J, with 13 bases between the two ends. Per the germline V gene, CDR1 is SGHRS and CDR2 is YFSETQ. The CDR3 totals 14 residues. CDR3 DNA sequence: TGCGCCAGCAGCCCCCGTTCCGCTTCCGGGGAGCTGTTTTTT. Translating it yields CASSPRSASGELFF.

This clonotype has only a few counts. This CDR3 is CASSEDSPMTDTQYF. The CDR3 nucleotides are TGTGCCAGCAGTGAAGACAGTCCGATGACAGATACGCAGTATTTT. J is TRBJ2-3 and V is TRBV2, with D hard to call. V dropped 1 base and J dropped 3 bases, with 11 bases sitting between them. This CDR3 contains 15 residues. The germline CDR1 and CDR2 sequences are SNHLY and FYNNEI.

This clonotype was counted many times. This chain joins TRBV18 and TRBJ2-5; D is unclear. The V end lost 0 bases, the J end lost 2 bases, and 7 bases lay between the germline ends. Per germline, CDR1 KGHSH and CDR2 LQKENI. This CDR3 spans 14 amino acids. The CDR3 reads CASSPPGVQETQYF. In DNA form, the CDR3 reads TGTGCCAGCTCACCACCGGGCGTTCAAGAGACCCAGTACTTC.

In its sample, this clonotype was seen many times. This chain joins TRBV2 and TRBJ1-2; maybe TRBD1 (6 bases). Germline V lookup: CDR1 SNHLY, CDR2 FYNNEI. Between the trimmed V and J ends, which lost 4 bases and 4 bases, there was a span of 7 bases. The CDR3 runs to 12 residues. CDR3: CASSGTVYGYTF. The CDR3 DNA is TGTGCCAGCAGTGGGACAGTCTATGGCTACACCTTC.

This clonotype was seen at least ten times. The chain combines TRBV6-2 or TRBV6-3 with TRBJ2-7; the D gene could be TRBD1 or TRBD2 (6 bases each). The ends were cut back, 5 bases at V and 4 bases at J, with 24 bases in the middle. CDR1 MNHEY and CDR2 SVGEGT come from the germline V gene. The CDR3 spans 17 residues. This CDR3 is CASSEGGGLPKGYEQYF. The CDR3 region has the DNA TGTGCCAGCAGTGAAGGGGGAGGACTCCCAAAGGGGTACGAGCAGTACTTC.

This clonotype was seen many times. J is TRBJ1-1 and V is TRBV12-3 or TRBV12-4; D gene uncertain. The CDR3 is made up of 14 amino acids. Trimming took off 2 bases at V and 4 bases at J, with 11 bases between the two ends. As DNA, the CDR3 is TGTGCCAGCAGTTTACGACACCTGGGCACTGAAGCTTTCTTT. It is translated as CASSLRHLGTEAFF.